These 14 T cell receptor beta chains came from one sample sequenced in a study of blood T cell repertoires in COVID-19. Sequenced by immunoSEQ multiplex PCR; TCRdb stores in-frame clones only, minus some. Counted here are a few hundred thousand clones, 80% to 90% occurring once; the ten biggest clones make up 8.5% to 10%. The sample consisted of PBMCs or T cells enriched from blood (not recorded which). The receptor set was obtained from a woman aged 18-30 years who had recovered from COVID-19.

V is TRBV28 and J is TRBJ1-5, with D unclear. With 6 bases removed from V and 9 bases from J, the gap between germline ends came to 15 bases. Germline-derived CDR1 and CDR2 are MDHEN and SYDVKM. This CDR3 region has 13 residues. The CDR3 sequence is CASSRGQGWPQHF. The CDR3 coding sequence is TGTGCCAGCAGCAGAGGTCAAGGATGGCCCCAGCATTTT.

V gene TRBV12-3 or TRBV12-4 combines with J gene TRBJ1-1; D is ambiguous. The ends were cut back, 5 bases at V and 2 bases at J, with 6 bases in the middle. This CDR3 comprises 12 residues. The CDR3 bases are TGTGCCAGCAGTCGGAGAAACACTGAAGCTTTCTTT. Its translation: CASSRRNTEAFF.

The chain couples TRBV7-9 to TRBJ1-3; possibly TRBD1 for D (5 bases). This CDR3 spans 16 amino acids. The V end was cut by 2 bases, the J end by 4 bases, with 15 bases between. Per germline, CDR1 SEHNR and CDR2 FQNEAQ (reference sequence). CDR3 coding DNA: TGTGCCAGCAGCTTAAGCGGGGGAAGTGGAGGAAACACCATATATTTT. Amino acid sequence: CASSLSGGSGGNTIYF.

The rearrangement uses TRBV21-1 and TRBJ1-6; TRBD1, the table's D call, lacks a check against the DNA. TRBV21-1 constitutes a pseudogene. The CDR3 is 14 residues long. This chain's CDR3 is CASSNRRSGSPLHF. The CDR3 DNA follows: TGTGCCAGCAGCAACCGCAGGTCTGGCTCACCCCTCCACTTT.

The rearrangement uses TRBV5-4 and TRBJ1-2; D not resolved. Per the germline V gene, CDR1 is SGHNT and CDR2 is YYREEE (reference sequence). CDR3 length: 14 amino acids. V dropped 0 bases and J dropped 4 bases, with 10 bases sitting between them. Here the CDR3 DNA reads TGTGCCAGCAGCTTGGGGACGGGGATCTATGGCTACACCTTC. Translation gives CASSLGTGIYGYTF. Supplemented by reference TRBV5-4 and TRBJ1-2, the full variable domain reads ETGVTQSPTHLIKTRGQQVTLRCSSQSGHNTVSWYQQALGQGPQFIFQYYREEENGRGNFPPRFSGLQFPNYSSELNVNALELDDSALYLCASSLGTGIYGYTFGSGTRLTVV.

V is TRBV2 and J is TRBJ1-1, with no clear D. The V gene's germline CDR1 is SNHLY and CDR2 FYNNEI. V gave up 7 bases and J gave up 0 bases, with 9 bases separating them. The CDR3 contains 13 residues. CDR3 sequence: CASKIQVNTEAFF. The CDR3 DNA sequence: TGTGCCAGCAAGATACAAGTGAACACTGAAGCTTTCTTT.

The chain combines TRBV5-6 with TRBJ1-2, with 12 bases matching TRBD1. This CDR3 is built from 14 residues. J lost 2 bases, V lost 4 bases, and 0 bases had no gene match. The V gene's germline CDR1 is SGHDT and CDR2 YYEEEE. The CDR3 DNA is TGTGCCAGCAGCGGGACAGGGGGCAACTATGGCTACACCTTC. Translated: CASSGTGGNYGYTF.

The V gene is TRBV7-9, the J gene TRBJ2-5, with 9 bases aligning to TRBD2. This CDR3 is 14 amino acids long. Germline V gene lookup returns CDR1 SEHNR and CDR2 FQNEAQ (reference sequence). The trim removed 5 bases at V and 5 bases at J, leaving 6 bases unmatched. The CDR3 loop is CASSLPSGTETQYF. CDR3 DNA: TGTGCCAGCAGCCTACCTAGCGGGACGGAGACCCAGTACTTC. Variable domain in full (rest from reference TRBV7-9 and TRBJ2-5): DTGVSQNPRHKITKRGQNVTFRCDPISEHNRLYWYRQTLGQGPEFLTYFQNEAQLEKSRLLSDRFSAERPKGSFSTLEIQRTEQGDSAMYLCASSLPSGTETQYFGPGTRLLVL.

Notes on this clone: Other nucleotide sequences from this sample produce the same CDR3. The chain recombines TRBV9 with TRBJ1-4; weak D call: TRBD1 (5 bases). This CDR3 contains 16 residues. The germline CDR1 and CDR2 sequences are SGDLS and YYNGEE. Trimming took off 0 bases at V and 8 bases at J, with 17 bases between the two ends. The CDR3 sequence is CASSVGGSPGQEKLFF. Here the CDR3 DNA reads TGTGCCAGCAGCGTAGGCGGCTCCCCAGGGCAGGAAAAACTGTTTTTT.

The chain employs TRBV7-6 and TRBJ1-2; 11 bases are shared with TRBD1. The CDR3 extends over 14 amino acids. V shed 5 bases and J 5 bases; nucleotides not matched to a gene: 4. Germline values: CDR1 SGHVS, CDR2 FNYEAQ. The CDR3 sequence: CASSRDRGRYGYTF. The DNA for the CDR3 is TGTGCCAGCAGCCGGGACAGGGGGAGGTATGGCTACACCTTC.

The chain is built from TRBV28 and TRBJ1-2, with 9 bases lining up with TRBD1. After removal of 5 bases from V and 7 bases from J, the junction contained 8 bases not matched to a gene. CDR3 size: 14 residues. Germline V gene sequence: CDR1 MDHEN, CDR2 SYDVKM. CDR3 protein: CASSPGQGTGGYTF. The DNA of the CDR3 is TGTGCCAGCAGTCCAGGACAGGGGACGGGTGGCTACACCTTC.

This chain links TRBV7-3 with TRBJ2-3; 9 positions match TRBD2. Trimming cost V 5 bases and J 3 bases; bases outside gene matches: 9. Per germline, CDR1 SGHTA and CDR2 FQGTGA. There are 16 residues in the CDR3. The CDR3 here is CASSALRGGLTDTQYF. CDR3 coding DNA: TGTGCCAGCAGCGCGCTGCGGGGGGGCCTGACAGATACGCAGTATTTT.

The J gene is TRBJ2-2, the V gene TRBV6-5; tentatively, D is TRBD1 (5 bases). There are 16 residues in the CDR3. V lost 2 bases and J lost 0, with 10 bases in between. CDR1 and CDR2 (germline): MNHEY, SVGAGI. The CDR3 region has the DNA TGTGCCAGCAGTTACGCGGACACGCCGAACACCGGGGAGCTGTTTTTT. As protein: CASSYADTPNTGELFF.

V usage is TRBV7-2 and J usage is TRBJ1-1; D is ambiguous. Deletions cut 4 bases from V and 2 bases from J, with 11 bases between. Germline assignment: CDR1 SGHTA and CDR2 FQGNSA. The CDR3 contains 14 residues. CDR3 sequence (DNA): TGTGCCAGCAGCTCCCGGAGAGGAAACACTGAAGCTTTCTTT. This translates into CASSSRRGNTEAFF.